This T cell receptor (beta chain) was obtained from a study of shared clonotypes between healthy human individuals. Study observations and caveats: Estimated richness was generally greater in naive than memory subsets.

This clone appeared a single time. As yet, its antigen is unknown. The genomic DNA of each subset was split evenly across several immunoSEQ plates. Replicate PCRs from sorted subsets contained approximately 190 ng DNA, which is some 32,000 T cell genomes. Measured with immunoSEQ multiplex PCR; TCRdb has only the in-frame clones, and not every one. Of some 800,000 clones in the sample, more than 85% were seen once. The V and J ends lost 0 bases and 3 bases, in that order; junction bases with no gene match: 7. Germline-derived CDR1 and CDR2 are LGHNA and YNFKEQ. This CDR3 has 16 amino acids. Naive CD8 cells lacked CD45RO, underwent positive selection for CCR7 and left out terminally differentiated effector memory CD45RA+ cells. Each of the donors was a healthy adult who was HIV-negative and had not had a recent acute infection or vaccination.

The sequenced sample was naive CD8+ T cells sorted from blood. This chain connects TRBV4-2 to TRBJ2-7; 8 nucleotides line up with TRBD2. The TCR sequence derives from a man aged 30-40 years in good health. The CDR3 reads CASSQEPGGTVYEQYF. The CDR3 DNA reads as TGTGCCAGCAGCCAAGAACCGGGAGGGACGGTCTACGAGCAGTACTTC.